These 30 T cell receptor beta chains originate from one sample sequenced in a study of T cells in Graves' hyperthyroidism and ophthalmopathy. Amplification of TCR beta CDR3 regions used RNA as the template. HTBI primers were employed in a first-round RT-PCR of the TCR CDR3. MiXCR was run by TCRdb on the multiplex PCR reads, yielding one entry per CDR3 protein. The sample records 350,000 or so distinct CDR3 sequences, roughly 15% being singletons. Sample: blood. The receptors shown here come from a woman in her 30s with Graves' hyperthyroidism that later progressed to Graves' ophthalmopathy.

In this sample, this clonotype turned up many times. This rearrangement joins TRBV7-9 to TRBJ1-3; TRBD1 matches 7 bases. Germline-derived CDR1 and CDR2 are SEHNR and FQNEAQ (reference sequence). Trimming removed 8 bases from V and 2 bases from J; junction bases left unmatched: 0. CDR3 size: 12 residues. The CDR3 DNA follows: TGTGCCAGCGGGACAGCTGGAAACACCATATATTTT. This codes for CASGTAGNTIYF.

This clonotype was found many times. The V and J genes are TRBV11-2 and TRBJ2-5; 8 bases fit TRBD2. The CDR3 length is 14 residues. The germline V gene has CDR1 SGHAT and CDR2 FQNNGV. V trimming: 5 bases; J trimming: 5 bases; junction bases outside the gene matches: 7. CDR3 in amino acids: CASSRGGGSETQYF. In DNA, the CDR3 is TGTGCCAGCAGCCGGGGGGGCGGGTCCGAGACCCAGTACTTC.

The sample holds many counts of this clonotype. V usage is TRBV5-5 and J usage is TRBJ1-1; the D gene is possibly TRBD1 (5 bases). This CDR3 has 14 amino acids. Per germline, CDR1 SGHKS and CDR2 YYEKEE (reference sequence). Trimming cost V 0 bases and J 5 bases, with 11 bases left between them. CDR3 amino acids: CASSLVPGGTEAFF. The CDR3 DNA reads as TGTGCCAGCAGCTTGGTTCCGGGGGGAACTGAAGCTTTCTTT.

The chain has TRBV6-1 and TRBJ2-7; a possible D gene is TRBD1 (6 bases). CDR3 length equals 14 residues. V shed 7 bases and J shed 3 bases, with 16 bases lying between them. Germline CDR1 is MNHNS and CDR2 is SASEGT. The CDR3 DNA follows: TGTGCCAGCAACCTGGCCCGAGGGGGCTACGAGCAGTACTTC. Translated, it gives CASNLARGGYEQYF.

This clonotype has just a few counts. The chain uses TRBV7-6 and TRBJ2-2, with TRBD2 matching over 8 bases. The germline gives CDR1 SGHVS, CDR2 FNYEAQ. The V segment lost 1 base and the J segment 7 bases; nucleotides outside the gene matches: 8. This CDR3 region has 16 residues. In DNA, the CDR3 is TGTGCCAGCAGCTTAGAGATAGCGGGAAATAACGGGGAGCTGTTTTTT. Its translation is CASSLEIAGNNGELFF. The whole variable domain, remainder taken from reference TRBV7-6 and TRBJ2-2, is GAGVSQSPRYKVTKRGQDVALRCDPISGHVSLYWYRQALGQGPEFLTYFNYEAQQDKSGLPNDRFSAERPEGSISTLTIQRTEQRDSAMYRCASSLEIAGNNGELFFGEGSRLTVL.

There are many counts of this clonotype. The J gene is TRBJ2-5, the V gene TRBV19; the match to TRBD1 covers 12 bases. The CDR3 runs to 19 residues. The ends lost 6 bases at V and 5 bases at J; junction bases unmatched: 19. Germline V CDR1 and CDR2: LNHDA, SQIVND (reference sequence). The CDR3 nucleotides read TGTGCCAGTAGCCCCCGGGACAGGGGGCGTTCTAAGAGCTGGGAGACCCAGTACTTC. Amino acid sequence: CASSPRDRGRSKSWETQYF.

The CDR3 region has the DNA TGTGCCAGCAGTCCCGGACCGCACTCTGGAAACACCATATATTTT. Its translation is CASSPGPHSGNTIYF. The chain recombines TRBV3-1 with TRBJ1-3, with D uncertain. Germline CDR1 is LGHDT and CDR2 is YNNKEL (reference sequence). Trimming took off 6 bases at V and 0 bases at J, with 12 bases between the two ends. This CDR3 has 15 amino acids.

The V gene is TRBV4-2, the J gene TRBJ1-2, with TRBD1 as a possible D gene (5 bases). Trimming pared 2 bases from V and 6 bases from J, leaving 19 bases between. From germline, CDR1 is LGHNA and CDR2 YNFKEQ. This CDR3 spans 16 amino acids. CDR3 sequence (DNA): TGTGCCAGCAGCCAAAACCGGGACTTTTTTAGGGATGGCTACACCTTC. Translated, it gives CASSQNRDFFRDGYTF.

This clonotype occurred many times. V gene TRBV14 combines with J gene TRBJ2-3; a weak D match, TRBD2 (5 bases). The CDR3 spans 19 residues. Looked up from germline, CDR1 is SGHDN and CDR2 is FVKESK. Trimming removed 1 base at V and 4 bases at J, with 24 bases between. CDR3 nucleotides: TGTGCCAGCAGCCAAGGGGTCCGGATAGATGAGGGCGTGGCAGATACGCAGTATTTT. Translating it yields CASSQGVRIDEGVADTQYF. The full variable domain, rest sourced from reference TRBV14 and TRBJ2-3, is EAGVTQFPSHSVIEKGQTVTLRCDPISGHDNLYWYRRVMGKEIKFLLHFVKESKQDESGMPNNRFLAERTGGTYSTLKVQPAELEDSGVYFCASSQGVRIDEGVADTQYFGPGTRLTVL.

This clonotype was picked up many times. The chain recombines TRBV24-1 with TRBJ2-3; 7 bases are a match to TRBD1. V lost 12 bases, J lost 3 bases, and 20 bases stayed unmatched. The CDR3 length is 17 residues. Looked up from germline, CDR1 is KGHDR and CDR2 is SFDVKD. CDR3 sequence: CAPLPRTGEMYTDTQYF. CDR3 coding DNA: TGTGCCCCTTTGCCCCGAACAGGGGAGATGTATACAGATACGCAGTATTTT.

The V gene is TRBV6-2 or TRBV6-3, the J gene TRBJ2-1; 10 bases fit TRBD2. There are 14 residues in the CDR3. Trimming cost V 6 bases and J 9 bases; bases outside gene matches: 8. CDR1 and CDR2 (germline): MNHEY, SVGEGT. This CDR3 is CASRPLAGDLEQFF. The DNA of the CDR3 is TGTGCCAGCAGACCCCTAGCGGGAGACCTTGAGCAGTTCTTC.

This clonotype was observed a handful of times. This sequence joins TRBV20-1 and TRBJ1-4; D is unclear. Trimming took off 6 bases at V and 8 bases at J, with 25 bases between the two ends. This CDR3 contains 16 residues. In germline, CDR1 is DFQATT, CDR2 SNEGSKA (reference sequence). Here the CDR3 DNA reads TGCAGTGCCGGGCTCAAATGGGGAGTTATGGGGGAAAAACTGTTTTTT. It translates to CSAGLKWGVMGEKLFF.

This clonotype occurred a few times. This rearrangement joins TRBV3-1 to TRBJ2-2, with D possibly matching TRBD2 (6 bases). The CDR3 totals 18 residues. Germline lookup yields CDR1 LGHDT and CDR2 YNNKEL (reference sequence). The V end lost 4 bases, the J end lost 4 bases, and 22 bases lay between the germline ends. The CDR3 loop reads CASSLLARGTPATGELFF. As DNA, the CDR3 is TGTGCCAGCAGCCTTCTTGCCCGGGGGACCCCGGCCACCGGGGAGCTGTTTTTT.

A few counts support this clonotype. The chain is built from TRBV28 and TRBJ2-7; TRBD2 matches 7 bases. Germline loops: CDR1 MDHEN, CDR2 SYDVKM. V was pared by 3 bases and J by 2 bases, with 16 bases of the junction left unmatched. The CDR3 spans 18 residues. The CDR3, as DNA: TGTGCCAGCAGTTTTCGGCTAGCGGCAAGATCCAGAACCTACGAGCAGTACTTC. As protein: CASSFRLAARSRTYEQYF.

The chain combines TRBV20-1 with TRBJ2-7; 8 nucleotides agree with TRBD1. The CDR3 runs 15 residues. The junction had 13 bases not matched to a gene; V was cut back by 7 bases and J by 2 bases. Germline V gene lookup returns CDR1 DFQATT and CDR2 SNEGSKA (reference sequence). The CDR3 bases are TGCAGTGGGAACGTGATGGACAGGGATACCTACGAGCAGTACTTC. This translates into CSGNVMDRDTYEQYF.

The sample holds many counts of this clonotype. The CDR3 reads CASSLIFGGRTPYNEQFF. Here the CDR3 DNA reads TGTGCCAGCAGCTTAATATTCGGCGGGAGAACCCCCTACAATGAGCAGTTCTTC. V usage is TRBV11-2 and J usage is TRBJ2-1, with 7 bases that match TRBD2. V dropped 2 bases and J dropped 2; count of bases not matched to a gene: 12. The V gene's germline CDR1 is SGHAT and CDR2 FQNNGV. This CDR3 has 18 amino acids.

The chain employs TRBV5-1 and TRBJ2-7, with D uncertain. Germline CDR1 reads SGHRS; CDR2 reads YFSETQ. V lost 4 bases and J 3 bases, leaving 11 bases between the germline ends. The length of the CDR3 is 13 residues. The CDR3 spells CASSGPVGYEQYF. CDR3 coding DNA: TGCGCCAGCAGCGGGCCCGTCGGCTACGAGCAGTACTTC.

This clonotype came up many times. The chain is built from TRBV7-9 and TRBJ1-1; the D gene is possibly TRBD1 (6 bases). V was clipped by 5 bases and J by 2 bases, with 9 bases between them. This CDR3 region has 13 residues. Germline V gene data show CDR1 as SEHNR and CDR2 as FQNEAQ (reference sequence). The CDR3 region has the DNA TGTGCCAGCAGCCGGACAGCAAACACTGAAGCTTTCTTT. Encoded protein: CASSRTANTEAFF.

The chain employs TRBV18 and TRBJ1-4; D unresolved. The germline V and J ends were trimmed by 3 bases and 2 bases, with 7 bases remaining between them. Germline lookup yields CDR1 KGHSH and CDR2 LQKENI. The CDR3 is 14 residues long. The CDR3 coding sequence is TGTGCCAGCTCACCGGGCAGTACTAATGAAAAACTGTTTTTT. It specifies CASSPGSTNEKLFF.

In its sample, this clonotype was seen many times. V gene TRBV12-5 combines with J gene TRBJ2-3; a weak D match, TRBD2 (5 bases). The CDR3 is 15 amino acids. With 5 bases removed from V and 2 bases from J, the gap between germline ends came to 14 bases. In germline, CDR1 is LGHNT, CDR2 FRNRAP. The CDR3 is CASGTGTRPTDTQYF. CDR3 bases: TGTGCTAGTGGTACGGGTACTAGGCCCACAGATACGCAGTATTTT.

As to this clonotype: Since a much larger clone is just one base distant, this may be a read error. The chain joins TRBV11-3 to TRBJ2-7, with D perhaps TRBD1 (6 bases). Germline loops: CDR1 SGHNT, CDR2 YENEEA. Trimming stripped 4 bases from V and 6 bases from J, with 19 bases between. The CDR3 totals 15 residues. As DNA, the CDR3 is TGTGCCAGCAGCTCCTTAAAAGACAGGCTGTGCGAGCAGTACTTC. Translated, it gives CASSSLKDRLCEQYF.

On this clonotype: Possible read error: a much larger clone is one base away. The genes are TRBV3-1 and TRBJ2-7; D not certain. V was clipped by 2 bases and J by 9 bases, with 11 bases between them. The germline CDR1 and CDR2 sequences are LGHDT and YNNKEL (reference sequence). CDR3 length: 12 amino acids. This chain's CDR3 is CASSQTAWVQYF. For the CDR3, the DNA is TGTGCCAGCAGCCAAACGGCCTGGGTGCAGTACTTC.

With respect to this clonotype: A much larger clonotype is one base distant, so this may be a read error. The chain links TRBV5-1 to TRBJ2-1; TRBD1 matches 10 bases. There are 17 residues in the CDR3. V shed 7 bases, J shed 2 bases, and the junction held 12 bases outside the gene matches. CDR1 is SGHRS and CDR2 is YFSETQ in the germline V gene. The CDR3 here is CASGSRTDRGPYNEQFF. The DNA for the CDR3 is TGCGCCAGCGGCTCAAGAACCGACAGGGGGCCCTACAATGAGCAGTTCTTC.

The sample holds many counts of this clonotype. The chain combines TRBV19 with TRBJ2-3; 9 nucleotides align to TRBD2. Germline V lookup: CDR1 LNHDA, CDR2 SQIVND (reference sequence). The CDR3 contains 15 residues. V lost 3 bases and J lost 1; bases outside the gene matches: 2. The CDR3 sequence is CASSIIAGGTDTQYF. DNA for the CDR3: TGTGCCAGTAGTATTATAGCGGGGGGCACAGATACGCAGTATTTT.

This clonotype was observed a handful of times. In DNA form, the CDR3 reads TGTGCCAGCAGTTACTCGATTTTTAGGACAACCAGTCAGCCCCAGCATTTT. This translates into CASSYSIFRTTSQPQHF. The V and J genes are TRBV6-6 and TRBJ1-5, with D possibly being TRBD1 (5 bases). Germline V gene lookup returns CDR1 MNHNY and CDR2 SVGAGI (reference sequence). Deletions cut 0 bases from V and 6 bases from J, with 18 bases between. The CDR3 runs to 17 residues.

This clonotype was seen at least ten times. This rearrangement joins TRBV7-9 to TRBJ1-2; TRBD1 aligns across 7 bases. This CDR3 spans 13 amino acids. Germline trimming cut 5 bases from V and 4 bases from J; bases unmatched to any gene: 4. Germline values: CDR1 SEHNR, CDR2 FQNEAQ (reference sequence). The CDR3 nucleotides read TGTGCCAGCAGCGACCGGGACAGCTATGGCTACACCTTC. It yields the protein CASSDRDSYGYTF.

The chain recombines TRBV4-1 with TRBJ2-1; D uncertain. Germline assignment: CDR1 MGHRA and CDR2 YSYEKL. V lost 4 bases, J lost 7 bases, and 11 bases lay in between. There are 13 residues in the CDR3. CDR3 loop: CASSPESENEQFF. The DNA of the CDR3 is TGCGCCAGCAGCCCAGAGAGCGAAAATGAGCAGTTCTTC.

The chain joins TRBV15 to TRBJ1-2; D not resolved. The CDR3 runs to 12 residues. Trimming pared 5 bases from V and 8 bases from J, leaving 12 bases between. CDR1 is LNHNV and CDR2 is YYDKDF in the germline V gene (reference sequence). CDR3: CATSGVRTGYTF. Here the CDR3 DNA reads TGTGCCACCAGCGGGGTGAGGACGGGCTACACCTTC.

This clonotype appeared many times. The chain combines TRBV29-1 with TRBJ1-1; maybe TRBD1 (6 bases). The ends were cut back, 5 bases at V and 1 base at J, with 14 bases in the middle. Germline assignment: CDR1 SQVTM and CDR2 ANQGSEA. The CDR3 spans 14 residues. CDR3 sequence reads: CSVTMGAGNTEAFF. The CDR3 DNA reads TGCAGCGTTACCATGGGGGCAGGGAACACTGAAGCTTTCTTT.

This clonotype came up a few times. This rearrangement joins TRBV19 to TRBJ2-7, with D perhaps TRBD2 (6 bases). There are 14 residues in the CDR3. Germline V lookup: CDR1 LNHDA, CDR2 SQIVND (reference sequence). The ends were cut back, 3 bases at V and 1 base at J, with 10 bases in the middle. The CDR3 nucleotides are TGTGCCAGTAGTATGTCCGGGGGATCCTACGAGCAGTACTTC. As protein: CASSMSGGSYEQYF.